This T cell receptor (beta chain) is from a study of cytomegalovirus exposure and HLA in healthy donors. Concerning this clone itself: Its antigen is still unknown.

Amplification used 60 Vbeta primers and 13 Jbeta primers. Original handling: In a later analysis, some 80 million unique TCR beta chains included roughly 11 million shared by two or more donors. TCRdb's copy holds only in-frame clones and misses some; the assay was immunoSEQ multiplex PCR. Clone size and the V and J calls come from that table; the DNA yielded D and trimming. The sample yields about 70,000 clones, around 69% seen once. The CDR3 has 14 amino acids. V was clipped by 0 bases and J by 2 bases, with 9 bases between them. In germline, CDR1 is SGHRS, CDR2 YFSETQ. Findings and caveats of the study: The authors listed over 150 TCR beta chains as cytomegalovirus-associated. A later analysis found TCR association rates differed by HLA locus, highest for DRB1 and lowest for HLA-C.

This receptor was identified in a human donor in good health. J is TRBJ2-7 and V is TRBV5-1; D is ambiguous. The specimen sequenced was PBMCs. This CDR3 reads CASSLGLPAYEQYF. The CDR3 DNA sequence: TGCGCCAGCAGCTTGGGGCTGCCCGCCTACGAGCAGTACTTC.